These 21 T cell receptor beta chains came from one sample sequenced in a study of regulatory T cells in long-lasting Graves disease. The time point was: persistent/refractory GD, antithyroid drugs over 5 years with positive TRAb. TCR sequences were obtained from RNA taken from PBMCs. CDR3-region Arm-PCR and iRepertoire HTBI primers produced the TCR beta libraries. From the multiplex PCR reads, TCRdb called clonotypes with MiXCR, one entry per CDR3 protein. The sample yields 300,000 or so distinct CDR3 sequences, around 20% seen once. This sample comprised peripheral blood mononuclear cells (PBMCs), obtained when the disease was refractory, from a patient treated with antithyroid drugs. These receptor sequences come from a female donor with Graves disease.

At least ten counts were recorded for this clonotype. The genes are TRBV20-1 and TRBJ1-1; D call uncertain. The CDR3 spans 12 residues. The germline V gene encodes CDR1 DFQATT and CDR2 SNEGSKA (reference sequence). V lost 3 bases and J lost 5, with 10 bases in between. The CDR3 here is CSARRGRTEAFF. The CDR3, as DNA: TGCAGTGCTAGGAGAGGGAGAACTGAAGCTTTCTTT.

This clonotype was seen many times. The J gene is TRBJ2-5, the V gene TRBV11-2; 8 bases map to TRBD2. The CDR3 consists of 15 residues. With V trimmed by 0 bases and J by 4 bases, 4 bases remained unmatched. Germline assignment: CDR1 SGHAT and CDR2 FQNNGV. The CDR3 here is CASSLESGSRETQYF. In nucleotides, the CDR3 is TGTGCCAGCAGCTTAGAAAGCGGGAGTCGAGAGACCCAGTACTTC.

This clonotype was observed a few times. This rearrangement joins TRBV7-9 to TRBJ1-5, with D unclear. V was clipped by 1 base and J by 4 bases, with 11 bases between them. The CDR3 length is 15 residues. CDR1 and CDR2 (germline): SEHNR, FQNEAQ (reference sequence). This CDR3 is CASSLDGPWNQPQHF. CDR3 in DNA: TGTGCCAGCAGCTTAGACGGACCGTGGAATCAGCCCCAGCATTTT.

The sample holds a few counts of this clonotype. The junction differs from germline at one of its ends, possibly a read error. This chain joins TRBV12-3 or TRBV12-4 and TRBJ2-7; 7 nucleotides agree with TRBD1. This CDR3 is built from 15 residues. The CDR3 sequence is CASRSLSTGQYEQHF. The DNA for the CDR3 is TGTGCCAGCAGATCCTTATCGACAGGGCAGTACGAGCAGCACTTC.

The DNA of the CDR3 is TGTGCCAGCAGTTATAGCCGGGACAGTGAAGCTTTCTTT. Protein: CASSYSRDSEAFF. The chain has TRBV6-2 or TRBV6-3 and TRBJ1-1, with 7 bases identical to TRBD1. The CDR3 has 13 amino acids. Germline loops: CDR1 MNHEY, CDR2 SVGEGT. With V trimmed by 3 bases and J by 7 bases, 5 bases remained unmatched.

This clonotype was detected only a few times. This may be a read error, as it is one base from a much larger clone. This is likely a read error, given that the CDR3 carries no conserved phenylalanine or tryptophan at its end. This chain uses TRBV6-2 or TRBV6-3 with TRBJ1-2, with D perhaps matching TRBD1 (6 bases). V lost 7 bases, J lost 8 bases, and 20 bases lay in between. Germline V gene lookup returns CDR1 MNHEY and CDR2 SVGEGT. This CDR3 contains 14 residues. Here the CDR3 reads CASTLRRQGYGYTL. The CDR3 DNA is TGTGCCAGCACCCTGCGGCGGCAGGGGTACGGCTACACCCTC.

This clonotype was detected ten times or more. This rearrangement joins TRBV6-5 to TRBJ2-4, with D possibly being TRBD1 or TRBD2 (5 bases each). The CDR3 extends over 19 amino acids. Germline V gene lookup returns CDR1 MNHEY and CDR2 SVGAGI. Trimming removed 0 bases at V and 1 base at J, with 19 bases between. This chain's CDR3 is CASSYSRRFDEGAKNIQYF. The CDR3 DNA follows: TGTGCCAGCAGTTACTCGAGACGTTTCGATGAGGGGGCCAAAAACATTCAGTACTTC.

Ten or more counts support this clonotype. V and J are TRBV6-1 and TRBJ2-1; 9 bases fit TRBD2. Germline V lookup: CDR1 MNHNS, CDR2 SASEGT. V lost 5 bases and J lost 6; bases outside the gene matches: 8. The CDR3 loop spans 15 amino acids. The CDR3 reads CASSKPGLAFNEQFF. CDR3 sequence (DNA): TGTGCCAGCAGTAAACCGGGACTAGCTTTCAATGAGCAGTTCTTC.

This clonotype was counted at least ten times. Relative to the germline gene, one junction end is altered; a read error may explain this. This chain uses TRBV7-9 with TRBJ1-2; no definite D call. The germline gives CDR1 SEHNR, CDR2 FQNEAQ (reference sequence). The CDR3 is 10 amino acids. CDR3 in amino acids: CASSRQEYHF. CDR3 in DNA: TGTGCCAGCAGCCGTCAGGAATATCACTTC.

This clonotype was observed a few times. The chain combines TRBV4-3 with TRBJ1-6; perhaps TRBD1 as D (6 bases). The CDR3 length is 15 residues. V was cut by 4 bases and J by 9 bases, with 16 bases left in between. Germline V gives CDR1 LGHNA, CDR2 YSLEER. The CDR3 DNA sequence: TGCGCCAGCAGCCTCGAATTCAGGGGTGGTTCACCCCTCCACTTT. Protein product: CASSLEFRGGSPLHF.

This clonotype showed up just a few times. The gene calls are TRBV20-1 and TRBJ2-2, with 7 bases that match TRBD2. The CDR3 has 13 residues. Germline loops: CDR1 DFQATT, CDR2 SNEGSKA (reference sequence). J was trimmed by 4 bases and V by 5 bases; bases with no gene match: 4. CDR3 region: CSALRESTGELFF. For the CDR3, the DNA is TGCAGTGCTCTGCGGGAGAGCACCGGGGAGCTGTTTTTT.

A few counts support this clonotype. The chain is built from TRBV5-6 and TRBJ2-5; 8 nucleotides agree with TRBD1. Trimming removed 2 bases from V and 4 bases from J; junction bases left unmatched: 10. Germline loops: CDR1 SGHDT, CDR2 YYEEEE. The CDR3 covers 16 residues. The CDR3 spells CASSFITGGDVETQYF. The CDR3 coding sequence is TGTGCCAGCAGCTTCATTACAGGGGGAGATGTAGAGACCCAGTACTTC.

This clonotype was seen more than once but under ten times. This chain uses TRBV30 with TRBJ1-3; D unclear. Between the trimmed V and J ends, which lost 3 bases and 4 bases, there was a span of 13 bases. The germline V gene encodes CDR1 GTSNPN and CDR2 SVGIG (reference sequence). The CDR3 spans 14 residues. Here the CDR3 DNA reads TGTGCCTGGAGCATACCCGAGACGGGAAACACCATATATTTT. Protein product: CAWSIPETGNTIYF. Variable domain in full (rest from reference TRBV30 and TRBJ1-3): SQTIHQWPATLVQPVGSPLSLECTVEGTSNPNLYWYRQAAGRGLQLLFYSVGIGQISSEVPQNLSASRPQDRQFILSSKKLLLSDSGFYLCAWSIPETGNTIYFGEGSWLTVV.

This clonotype was counted at least ten times. The V and J genes are TRBV4-1 and TRBJ1-4; a weak D match, TRBD1 (6 bases). This CDR3 region has 15 residues. From germline, CDR1 is MGHRA and CDR2 YSYEKL. V lost 4 bases, J lost 7 bases, and 16 bases lay in between. The CDR3 DNA follows: TGCGCCAGCAGCCGACTGGGGGGCCGGCGTGAAAAACTGTTTTTT. It translates to CASSRLGGRREKLFF.

This clonotype was picked up many times. V is TRBV6-1 and J is TRBJ1-6; D remains ambiguous. V lost 7 bases and J 0 bases, leaving 10 bases between the germline ends. CDR1 and CDR2 from the germline V gene are MNHNS and SASEGT. CDR3 length: 15 residues. The CDR3, as DNA: TGTGCCAGCACGGACGGAAGCTCCTATAATTCACCCCTCCACTTT. Translated: CASTDGSSYNSPLHF.

This clonotype was seen many times. This chain uses TRBV6-1 with TRBJ2-5, with TRBD1 as a possible D gene (6 bases). This CDR3 contains 15 residues. The germline gives CDR1 MNHNS, CDR2 SASEGT. Trimming took off 4 bases at V and 5 bases at J, with 17 bases between the two ends. Here the CDR3 reads CASSALLQGRETQYF. CDR3 coding DNA: TGTGCCAGCAGTGCCCTCCTACAGGGTAGGGAGACCCAGTACTTC.

In its sample, this clonotype was seen a few times. The genes are TRBV4-1 and TRBJ1-2; D remains unclear. The germline CDR1 and CDR2 sequences are MGHRA and YSYEKL. CDR3 size: 14 residues. V gave up 2 bases and J gave up 8 bases, with 15 bases separating them. Here the CDR3 reads CASSQTGRMQGYTF. CDR3 sequence (DNA): TGCGCCAGCAGCCAAACGGGGAGGATGCAAGGCTACACCTTC.

There are many counts of this clonotype. This rearrangement joins TRBV6-1 to TRBJ2-2, with 9 positions matching TRBD1. Germline V gene sequence: CDR1 MNHNS, CDR2 SASEGT. With V trimmed by 6 bases and J by 6 bases, 5 bases remained unmatched. This CDR3 has 14 residues. CDR3 sequence reads: CASSLGQGPGELFF. The CDR3 DNA follows: TGTGCCAGCAGCCTCGGACAGGGGCCCGGGGAGCTGTTTTTT.

At least ten counts were recorded for this clonotype. The chain employs TRBV20-1 and TRBJ1-2, with a possible D match to TRBD1 (5 bases). CDR3 length equals 12 residues. The V end was cut by 6 bases, the J end by 4 bases, with 12 bases between. In germline, CDR1 is DFQATT, CDR2 SNEGSKA (reference sequence). CDR3 DNA sequence: TGCAGTGCCCACCCGGGACTCTATGGCTACACCTTC. Translated, it gives CSAHPGLYGYTF.

Ten or more counts support this clonotype. The V gene is TRBV3-1, the J gene TRBJ1-2; D uncertain. Germline V gives CDR1 LGHDT, CDR2 YNNKEL (reference sequence). This CDR3 is built from 17 residues. Trimming removed 4 bases at V and 7 bases at J, with 25 bases between. The CDR3 reads CASSRSGRAHPLRGYTF. DNA for the CDR3: TGTGCCAGCAGCCGCTCGGGGAGGGCCCACCCTTTGCGTGGCTACACCTTC.

Comment on this clonotype: Since a much larger clone is just one base distant, this may be a read error. CDR3 DNA: TGTGCCAGGGGCCTAAATCAGCCCCAGCATTTT. This translates into CARGLNQPQHF. V usage is TRBV28 and J usage is TRBJ1-5, with D uncertain. Germline CDR1 and CDR2: MDHEN and SYDVKM. The CDR3 totals 11 residues. Deletions cut 9 bases from V and 4 bases from J, with 7 bases between.